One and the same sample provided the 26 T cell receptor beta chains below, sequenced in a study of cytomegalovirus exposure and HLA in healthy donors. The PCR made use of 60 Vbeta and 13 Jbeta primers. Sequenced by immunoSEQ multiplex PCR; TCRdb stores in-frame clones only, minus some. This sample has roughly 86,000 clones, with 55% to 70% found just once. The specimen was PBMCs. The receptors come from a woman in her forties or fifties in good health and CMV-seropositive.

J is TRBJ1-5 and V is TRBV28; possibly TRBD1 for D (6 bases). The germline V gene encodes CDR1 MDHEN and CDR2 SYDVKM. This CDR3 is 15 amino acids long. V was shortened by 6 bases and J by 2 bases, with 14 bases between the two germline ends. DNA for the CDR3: TGTGCCAGCAGCTCAACAGGGTTTGGCAATCAGCCCCAGCATTTT. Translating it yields CASSSTGFGNQPQHF.

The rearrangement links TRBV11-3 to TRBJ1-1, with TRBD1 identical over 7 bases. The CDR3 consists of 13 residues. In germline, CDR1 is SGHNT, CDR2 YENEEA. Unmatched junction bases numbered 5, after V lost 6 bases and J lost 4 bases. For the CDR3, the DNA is TGTGCCAGCAGTCAGGGGGTAAGCACTGAAGCTTTCTTT. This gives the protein CASSQGVSTEAFF.

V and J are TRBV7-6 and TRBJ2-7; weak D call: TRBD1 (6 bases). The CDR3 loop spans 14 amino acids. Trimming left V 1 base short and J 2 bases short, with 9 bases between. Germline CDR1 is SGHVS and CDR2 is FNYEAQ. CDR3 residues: CASSLGQGTYEQYF. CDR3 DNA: TGTGCCAGCAGCTTAGGGCAGGGGACCTACGAGCAGTACTTC.

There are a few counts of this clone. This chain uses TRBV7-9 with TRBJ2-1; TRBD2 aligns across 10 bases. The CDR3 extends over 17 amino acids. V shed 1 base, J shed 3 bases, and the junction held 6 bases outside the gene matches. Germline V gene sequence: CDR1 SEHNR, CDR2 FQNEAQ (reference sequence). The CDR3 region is CASSLGASGGLYNEQFF. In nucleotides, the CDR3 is TGTGCCAGCAGCTTAGGGGCTAGCGGGGGTCTCTACAATGAGCAGTTCTTC.

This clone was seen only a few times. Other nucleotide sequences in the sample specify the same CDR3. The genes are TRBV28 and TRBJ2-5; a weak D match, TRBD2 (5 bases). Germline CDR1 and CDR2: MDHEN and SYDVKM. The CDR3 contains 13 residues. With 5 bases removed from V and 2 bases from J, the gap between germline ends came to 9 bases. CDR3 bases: TGTGCCAGCAGTCCCTCGGGGCAAGAGACCCAGTACTTC. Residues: CASSPSGQETQYF.

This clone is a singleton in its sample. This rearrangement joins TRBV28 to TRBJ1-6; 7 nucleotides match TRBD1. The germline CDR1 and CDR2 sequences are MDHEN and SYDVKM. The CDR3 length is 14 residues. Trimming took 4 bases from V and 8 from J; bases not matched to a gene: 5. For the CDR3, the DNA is TGTGCCAGCAGTTATCAGGGGGTTGATTCACCCCTCCACTTT. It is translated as CASSYQGVDSPLHF.

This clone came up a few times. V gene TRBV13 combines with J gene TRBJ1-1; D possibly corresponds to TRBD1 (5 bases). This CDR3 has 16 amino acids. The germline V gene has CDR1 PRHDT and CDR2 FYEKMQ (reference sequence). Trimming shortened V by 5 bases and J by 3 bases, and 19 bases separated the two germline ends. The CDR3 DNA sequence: TGTGCCAGCAGCGATGATTCCCGGCAGGGCGACACTGAAGCTTTCTTT. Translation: CASSDDSRQGDTEAFF.

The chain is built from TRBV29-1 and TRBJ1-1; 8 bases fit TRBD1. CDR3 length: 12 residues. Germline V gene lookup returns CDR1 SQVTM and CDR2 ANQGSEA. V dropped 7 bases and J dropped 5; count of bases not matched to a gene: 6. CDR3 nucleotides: TGCAGCGCCATTACAGGGGGGACTGAAGCTTTCTTT. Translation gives CSAITGGTEAFF.

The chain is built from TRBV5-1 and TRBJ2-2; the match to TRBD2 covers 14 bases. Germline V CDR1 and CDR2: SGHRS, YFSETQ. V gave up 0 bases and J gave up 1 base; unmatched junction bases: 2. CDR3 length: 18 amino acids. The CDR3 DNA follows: TGCGCCAGCAGCTTGGGGACTAGCGGGGGGATGAACACCGGGGAGCTGTTTTTT. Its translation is CASSLGTSGGMNTGELFF. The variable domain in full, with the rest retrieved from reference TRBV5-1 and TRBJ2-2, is KAGVTQTPRYLIKTRGQQVTLSCSPISGHRSVSWYQQTPGQGLQFLFEYFSETQRNKGNFPGRFSGRQFSNSRSEMNVSTLELGDSALYLCASSLGTSGGMNTGELFFGEGSRLTVL.

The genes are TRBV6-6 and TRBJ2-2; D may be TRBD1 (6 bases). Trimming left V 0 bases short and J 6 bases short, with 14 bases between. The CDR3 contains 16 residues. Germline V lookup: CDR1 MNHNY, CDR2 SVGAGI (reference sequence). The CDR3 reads CASSYSIGGRPGELFF. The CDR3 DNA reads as TGTGCCAGCAGTTACTCGATAGGGGGTCGTCCCGGGGAGCTGTTTTTT.

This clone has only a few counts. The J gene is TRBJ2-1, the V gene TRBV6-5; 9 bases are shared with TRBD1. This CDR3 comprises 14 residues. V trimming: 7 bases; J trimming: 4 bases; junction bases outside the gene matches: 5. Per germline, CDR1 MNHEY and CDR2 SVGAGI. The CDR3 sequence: CASIDRGGYNEQFF. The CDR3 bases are TGTGCCAGCATTGACAGGGGGGGGTACAATGAGCAGTTCTTC.

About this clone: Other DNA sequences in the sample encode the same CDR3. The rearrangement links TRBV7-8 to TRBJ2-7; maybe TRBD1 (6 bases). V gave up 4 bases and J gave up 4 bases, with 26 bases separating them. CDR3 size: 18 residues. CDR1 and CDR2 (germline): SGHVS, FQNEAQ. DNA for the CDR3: TGTGCCAGCAGCTCACACCGGTTTATTGCCGGACAGAAATACGAGCAGTACTTC. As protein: CASSSHRFIAGQKYEQYF. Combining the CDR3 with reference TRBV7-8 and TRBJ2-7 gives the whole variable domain GAGVSQSPRYKVAKRGQDVALRCDPISGHVSLFWYQQALGQGPEFLTYFQNEAQLDKSGLPSDRFFAERPEGSVSTLKIQRTQQEDSAVYLCASSSHRFIAGQKYEQYFGPGTRLTVT.

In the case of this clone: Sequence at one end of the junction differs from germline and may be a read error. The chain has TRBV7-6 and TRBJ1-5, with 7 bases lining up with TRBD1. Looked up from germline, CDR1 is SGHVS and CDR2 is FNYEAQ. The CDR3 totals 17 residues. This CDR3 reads CASTLDQQGNSNQPQHF. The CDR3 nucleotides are TGTGCCAGCACCTTAGACCAACAGGGGAATAGCAATCAGCCCCAGCATTTT.

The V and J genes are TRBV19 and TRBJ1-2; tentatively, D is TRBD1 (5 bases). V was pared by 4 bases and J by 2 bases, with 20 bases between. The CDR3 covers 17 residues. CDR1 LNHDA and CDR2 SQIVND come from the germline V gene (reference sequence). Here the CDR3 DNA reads TGTGCCAGTAGTAGTCAAGGGAGGGGTGCTTTCAACTATGGCTACACCTTC. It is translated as CASSSQGRGAFNYGYTF.

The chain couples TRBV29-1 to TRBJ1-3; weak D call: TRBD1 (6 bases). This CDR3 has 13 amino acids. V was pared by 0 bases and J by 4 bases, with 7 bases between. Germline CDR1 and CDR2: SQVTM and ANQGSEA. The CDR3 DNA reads TGCAGCGTTGAAGAGGACAGCGGAAACACCATATATTTT. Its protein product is CSVEEDSGNTIYF.

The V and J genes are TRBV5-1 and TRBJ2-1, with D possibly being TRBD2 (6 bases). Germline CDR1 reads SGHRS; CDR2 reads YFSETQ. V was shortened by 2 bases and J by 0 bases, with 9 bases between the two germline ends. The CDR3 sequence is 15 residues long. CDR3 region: CASSFAGPSYNEQFF. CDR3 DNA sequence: TGCGCCAGCAGCTTCGCGGGACCCTCCTACAATGAGCAGTTCTTC.

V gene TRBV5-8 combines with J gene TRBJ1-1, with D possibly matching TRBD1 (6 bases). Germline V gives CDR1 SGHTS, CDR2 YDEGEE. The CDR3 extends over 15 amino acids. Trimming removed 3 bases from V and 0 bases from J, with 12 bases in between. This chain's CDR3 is CASSSEAGVNTEAFF. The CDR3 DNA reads TGTGCCAGCAGCTCCGAGGCAGGGGTGAACACTGAAGCTTTCTTT.

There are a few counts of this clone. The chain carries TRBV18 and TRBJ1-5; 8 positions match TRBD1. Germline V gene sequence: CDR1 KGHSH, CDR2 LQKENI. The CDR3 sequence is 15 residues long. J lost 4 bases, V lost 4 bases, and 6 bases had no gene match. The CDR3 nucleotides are TGTGCCAGCTCACAGGCCGGGACAGGTAATCAGCCCCAGCATTTT. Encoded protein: CASSQAGTGNQPQHF.

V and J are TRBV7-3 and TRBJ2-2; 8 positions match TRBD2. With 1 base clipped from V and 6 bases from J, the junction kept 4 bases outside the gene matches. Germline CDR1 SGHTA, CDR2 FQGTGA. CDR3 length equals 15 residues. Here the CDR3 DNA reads TGTGCCAGCAGCTTAAACGGGGGGGCCTCCGGGGAGCTGTTTTTT. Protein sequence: CASSLNGGASGELFF.

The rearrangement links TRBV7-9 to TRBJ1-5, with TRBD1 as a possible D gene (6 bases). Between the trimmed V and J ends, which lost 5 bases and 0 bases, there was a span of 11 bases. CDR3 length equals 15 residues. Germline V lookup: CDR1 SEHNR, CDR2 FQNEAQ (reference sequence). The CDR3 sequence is CASSPTGDSNQPQHF. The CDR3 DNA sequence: TGTGCCAGCAGCCCGACAGGTGATAGCAATCAGCCCCAGCATTTT.

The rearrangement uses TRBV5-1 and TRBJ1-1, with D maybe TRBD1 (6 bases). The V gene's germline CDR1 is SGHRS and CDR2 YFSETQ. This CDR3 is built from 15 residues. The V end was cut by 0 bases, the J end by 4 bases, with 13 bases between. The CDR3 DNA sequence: TGCGCCAGCAGCTTGGCCGGGGGGCTCGGCACTGAAGCTTTCTTT. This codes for CASSLAGGLGTEAFF.

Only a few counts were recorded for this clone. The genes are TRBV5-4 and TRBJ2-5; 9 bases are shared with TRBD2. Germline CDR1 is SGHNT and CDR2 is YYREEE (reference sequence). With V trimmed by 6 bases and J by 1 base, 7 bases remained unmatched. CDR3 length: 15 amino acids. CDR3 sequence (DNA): TGTGCCAGCATGGCGGGGGGGCTGACCCAAGAGACCCAGTACTTC. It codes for CASMAGGLTQETQYF.

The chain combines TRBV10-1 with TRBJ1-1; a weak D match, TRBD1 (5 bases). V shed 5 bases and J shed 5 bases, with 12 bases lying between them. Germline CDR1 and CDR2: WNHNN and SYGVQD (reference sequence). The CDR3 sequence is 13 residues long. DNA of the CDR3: TGCGCCAGCAGTCAGGGATTAGGAACTGAAGCTTTCTTT. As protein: CASSQGLGTEAFF.

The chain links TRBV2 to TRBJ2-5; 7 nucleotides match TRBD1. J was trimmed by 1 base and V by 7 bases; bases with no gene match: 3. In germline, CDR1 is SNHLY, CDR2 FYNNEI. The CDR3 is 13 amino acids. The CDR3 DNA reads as TGTGCCAGCAACCGGGACAGCCAAGAGACCCAGTACTTC. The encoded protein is CASNRDSQETQYF.

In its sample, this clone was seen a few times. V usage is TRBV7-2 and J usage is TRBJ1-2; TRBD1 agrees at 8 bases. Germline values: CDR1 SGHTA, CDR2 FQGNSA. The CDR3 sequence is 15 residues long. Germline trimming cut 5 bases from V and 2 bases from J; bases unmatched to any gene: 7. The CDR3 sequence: CASSAGQGSNYGYTF. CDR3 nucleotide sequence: TGTGCCAGCAGCGCTGGACAGGGTTCGAACTATGGCTACACCTTC.

The CDR3: CASRADRESGGYTF. The CDR3 DNA is TGTGCCAGCAGGGCGGACAGGGAGAGCGGGGGCTACACCTTC. The V gene is TRBV6-5, the J gene TRBJ1-2; 8 nucleotides line up with TRBD1. Germline loops: CDR1 MNHEY, CDR2 SVGAGI. The V gene end was trimmed by 6 bases and the J gene end by 8 bases; junction bases not matched to a gene: 11. The length of the CDR3 is 14 residues.